This T cell receptor beta chain was profiled in a study of identical twins. Study-level results: Beta out-of-frame sequences showed weaker excess sharing between twins. The authors drew conclusions from cross-sectional statistical analysis rather than following the same donors. The authors noted that invariant MAIT and iNKT cells could partly confound zero-insertion analyses.

Germline values: CDR1 MNHEY, CDR2 SMNVEV (reference sequence). CDR3 length equals 15 residues. V lost 6 bases to trimming and J lost 3 bases, with 12 bases between them. TCRdb fed the 5' RACE reads into MiXCR, producing one record per CDR3 protein. This table has 240,000 or so distinct CDR3 sequences, roughly 13% appearing once. Turning to this clonotype: Its specificity is unknown.

These data also featured in a second study, about yellow fever vaccine responses in identical twins. That paper notes: Reported findings indicate that twins' vaccine T cell responses seemed partially convergent, partially personalized.

The sequence came from a woman younger than 35 in good health. This chain uses TRBV27 with TRBJ2-6, with D possibly TRBD2 on 5 matching bases. Sequencing used memory (CD45RO+) T cells sorted from blood. The CDR3 DNA reads as TGTGCCAGCAGCCTGAGCGGCCTTGGGGCCAACGTCCTGACTTTC. This codes for CASSLSGLGANVLTF.